What follows is one T cell receptor (beta chain) and its context. This sample is part of a study of blood T cell repertoires in COVID-19. Background on the study: Acute and convalescent COVID-19 samples came from the United States, Italy and Spain. The analysed material was cDNA or gDNA that came from T cells, B-cell-depleted T cells, or PBMCs.

The authors' processing: Nucleated cell counts were estimated from reference gene primer amplification. Data came from immunoSEQ multiplex PCR; TCRdb stores just in-frame clones and leaves some out. That table furnishes V, J and clone size, whereas the DNA furnished D and trimming. The sample carries over 100,000 clones, approximately 86% recorded once. The clonotype originates from a woman between 70 and 85 years old with COVID-19, enrolled during active disease. Material for sequencing was peripheral blood.

DNA of the CDR3: TGTGCCAGCGGCGGGAGGGCCAACTATGGCTACACCTTC. Translated: CASGGRANYGYTF. The V gene is TRBV6-5, the J gene TRBJ1-2; D is unclear. Germline CDR1 is MNHEY and CDR2 is SVGAGI. The length of the CDR3 is 13 residues. V lost 8 bases to trimming and J lost 2 bases, with 12 bases between them.